This T cell receptor beta chain was retrieved from a study of shared clonotypes between healthy human individuals (dated by TCRdb to the early 2020s). General notes on the study: The cohort included three men and two women between 18 and 49 years of age. For each donor, three plates each were used for CD4 naive and CD4 memory, two plates were used for CD8 naive, and one plate was used for CD8 memory. Leukapheresis yielded between about 0.94 and 9.5 billion PBMCs per donor. To increase sequencing depth and limit assay-specific biases, TCR repertoire library preparation and sequencing were carried out by different laboratories using diverse techniques. To estimate repertoire size and how much clonotype sharing occurs between individuals, the study deeply sequenced the blood TCR repertoires of five or six healthy adults. Findings and caveats that apply to the study as a whole: Compared with non-shared clonotypes, the clonotypes found in all four sorted-subset donors had higher generation probabilities. Incomplete sequencing was indicated by rarefaction of sorted-subset datasets, despite the large sequencing depth. Across a few donors, roughly 5.1% of naive CD4, 3.5% of naive CD8, around 2.5% of memory CD4, and about 0.44% of memory CD8 clonotypes were shared. Naive subsets generally had larger estimated clonotype richness than memory subsets did. Pairwise subsampling indicated that sequencing depth was expected to affect the degree of clonotype sharing among donors. Sampling was restricted to blood, and TCR repertoires in tissues likely differ from the TCR repertoires found in blood. Because the study included a small number of donors, the genetic and exposure-history diversity represented was limited.

Healthy HIV-negative adults with no recently reported acute infections or vaccinations were included as donors. All donors were Caucasian adults living in Nashville, Tennessee, USA. CD4+ T cells were enriched by magnetic negative selection, after which naive cells were positively selected on CD45RA and the negative fraction was taken as the memory subset. Blood was collected by leukapheresis, and PBMCs were isolated by Ficoll-Histopaque density gradient centrifugation and then cryopreserved in liquid nitrogen vapor phase. Purity and quantity of every magnetically sorted T cell population were checked by analytical flow cytometry. Genomic DNA was isolated from each sorted fraction and quantified by UV absorbance on a Nanodrop 2000c. A distance of 12 bases separates the germline ends of V and J, which lose 4 bases and 2 bases respectively. CDR1 and CDR2, looked up from the germline V gene, are LGHNA and YSLEER. The CDR3 runs 14 amino acids, cysteine and phenylalanine included. Only CDR3 DNA remains: 42 bases, in frame from the first base.

TCR CDR3 regions were amplified from genomic DNA by multiplex PCR using the deep immunoSEQ assay. Extracted genomic DNA from each cell subset was distributed evenly across all wells of several immunoSEQ 96-well plates, and each plate was treated as a replicate. For sorted subsets, 150 to 200 ng genomic DNA, equal to tens of thousands of T cell genomes, was loaded into each replicate PCR. Purified libraries were measured with a Qubit 3.0 fluorometer, size-checked on a Bioanalyzer 2100, and measured again with the KAPA Library Quantification kit. Each immunoSEQ 96-well plate was sequenced on its own single-read 150-cycle Illumina NextSeq 550 flow cell. The published analysis was carried out like this. Because the immunoSEQ output included only junctional sequences and no quality scores, the filtering could not be the same as the filtering used for full-length reads. Sequences were annotated with PyIR, a Python wrapper for IgBLAST v1.9, and V/J genes and CDR3 were assigned using IMGT germline references. Reads were filtered out if the reads had weak V/J assignments (E-value above 1e-6), no CDR3, stop codons, out-of-frame junctions, or ambiguous translated residues. V3J clonotypes were defined by identical inferred V gene, J gene, and CDR3 amino acid sequence. Percentage overlap between repertoires was calculated by dividing the number of shared unique clonotypes by the size of the smaller repertoire. Three approaches were used to assess repertoire richness: RTK rarefaction, the Chao1 estimator, and Recon v2.1 estimates of unobserved clonotypes. For all TCRbeta clonotypes obtained by the gDNA method from four donors, generation probabilities were computed with OLGA. Drawn from immuneACCESS, this table holds only the in-frame rearrangements with V and J called that TCRdb kept. Clones are partly lost; checked studies trace under half to an unresolved V gene and leave the rest unexplained. Clone size and V and J calls were adopted from that table, with D and trimming inferred from the DNA. For this sample there are about 2 million clones; roughly 96% appear just once. Roughly 0.13% of the sample rests with the top ten.

As regards this clone: This receptor's antigen is unknown. Base qualities are not at hand, and no much larger clone is one base apart.

The sequence links TRBV4-3 to TRBJ2-7; the D gene cannot be resolved reliably. The sample consisted of naive CD4+ T cells sorted from blood. In light of the paper, this sample's cell subset or site label describes: CD45RA+ positively selected. This TCR was sampled from a man aged 18 to 30 in good health. Here the CDR3 is given as CASSLRIGAYEQYF. The sequenced DNA: TGCGCCAGCAGCCTAAGAATTGGGGCCTACGAGCAGTACTTC.